These 13 T cell receptor beta chains originate from one sample sequenced in a study of technical replicates of blood from a few donors. Produced via immunoSEQ multiplex PCR; TCRdb's table is partial and in-frame only. The sample lists around 80,000 clones, approximately 98% occurring once. Sequenced input: T cells isolated from PBMCs. The receptors stem from a human donor in good health.

This chain links TRBV7-2 with TRBJ1-1; 7 nucleotides agree with TRBD1. The V gene end was trimmed by 3 bases and the J gene end by 4 bases; junction bases not matched to a gene: 5. The CDR3 is made up of 14 amino acids. Germline values: CDR1 SGHTA, CDR2 FQGNSA. CDR3: CASSFRTGITEAFF. DNA of the CDR3: TGTGCCAGCAGCTTCCGGACAGGCATCACTGAAGCTTTCTTT.

CDR3 sequence: CASSLGGAGHNEQFF. CDR3 nucleotide sequence: TGCGCCAGCAGCTTGGGCGGGGCCGGGCACAATGAGCAGTTCTTC. The chain employs TRBV5-1 and TRBJ2-1; D is perhaps TRBD2 (6 bases). CDR3 length: 15 amino acids. V gave up 0 bases and J gave up 5 bases, with 12 bases separating them. CDR1 and CDR2 (germline): SGHRS, YFSETQ.

This clone showed up just once. This chain joins TRBV5-1 and TRBJ1-1, with a weak D call TRBD1 (6 bases). CDR3 length: 14 residues. Germline V lookup: CDR1 SGHRS, CDR2 YFSETQ. Trimming removed 0 bases from V and 1 base from J, with 7 bases in between. For the CDR3, the DNA is TGCGCCAGCAGCTTGGTGGGGGCGAACACTGAAGCTTTCTTT. It is translated as CASSLVGANTEAFF. The full variable domain, in which reference TRBV5-1 and TRBJ1-1 provide the parts outside the CDR3, is KAGVTQTPRYLIKTRGQQVTLSCSPISGHRSVSWYQQTPGQGLQFLFEYFSETQRNKGNFPGRFSGRQFSNSRSEMNVSTLELGDSALYLCASSLVGANTEAFFGQGTRLTVV.

The chain couples TRBV5-1 to TRBJ2-7; 12 bases line up with TRBD2. J gave up 6 bases and V 4 bases, and 11 bases lay outside the gene matches. The CDR3 length is 16 residues. The germline CDR1 and CDR2 sequences are SGHRS and YFSETQ. CDR3 coding DNA: TGCGCCAGCAGCCACCGCCTAGCGGGAGGGCCTGGCGAGCAGTACTTC. Protein: CASSHRLAGGPGEQYF.

The J gene is TRBJ2-1, the V gene TRBV4-1, with TRBD2 matching over 10 bases. This CDR3 comprises 14 residues. Germline V lookup: CDR1 MGHRA, CDR2 YSYEKL. The junction had 5 bases not matched to a gene; V was cut back by 4 bases and J by 8 bases. CDR3 amino acids: CASSLEAGGDEQFF. The CDR3 nucleotides read TGCGCCAGCAGCCTTGAAGCGGGGGGGGATGAGCAGTTCTTC.

CDR3: CASSSASGSISYNEQFF. CDR3 DNA sequence: TGTGCCAGCAGCTCCGCTAGCGGATCCATCTCCTACAATGAGCAGTTCTTC. The chain has TRBV7-9 and TRBJ2-1; the match to TRBD2 covers 7 bases. The CDR3 runs 17 residues. The germline CDR1 and CDR2 sequences are SEHNR and FQNEAQ (reference sequence). Germline trimming cut 4 bases from V and 0 bases from J; bases unmatched to any gene: 9.

The V call is TRBV5-6, the J call TRBJ2-1; TRBD2 is a possible D gene (5 bases). Germline V gene sequence: CDR1 SGHDT, CDR2 YYEEEE. The CDR3 is 17 residues long. Between the trimmed V and J ends, which lost 7 bases and 0 bases, there was a span of 20 bases. Here the CDR3 reads CASLPPQERSSYNEQFF. DNA for the CDR3: TGTGCCAGCCTTCCTCCCCAGGAGCGGAGCTCCTACAATGAGCAGTTCTTC.

V is TRBV30 and J is TRBJ2-1, with TRBD1 matching 7 bases. V was pared by 2 bases and J by 1 base, with 2 bases of the junction left unmatched. Looked up from germline, CDR1 is GTSNPN and CDR2 is SVGIG (reference sequence). The CDR3 is 14 residues long. The DNA of the CDR3 is TGTGCCTGGAGTAGGGACAGATCCTACAATGAGCAGTTCTTC. This encodes CAWSRDRSYNEQFF.

V usage is TRBV19 and J usage is TRBJ2-7; possibly TRBD1 for D (6 bases). Germline V gives CDR1 LNHDA, CDR2 SQIVND (reference sequence). V lost 2 bases and J 2 bases, leaving 16 bases between the germline ends. The CDR3 is 16 residues long. The CDR3, as DNA: TGTGCCAGTAGTATAATTCCGGGACAAAATACCTACGAGCAGTACTTC. It encodes CASSIIPGQNTYEQYF.

This chain links TRBV6-6 with TRBJ2-7; 9 bases line up with TRBD2. The CDR3 contains 13 residues. The germline V gene encodes CDR1 MNHNY and CDR2 SVGAGI (reference sequence). J gave up 7 bases and V 4 bases, and 5 bases lay outside the gene matches. CDR3 loop: CASSLAGEREQYF. CDR3 coding DNA: TGTGCCAGCAGTTTAGCGGGAGAAAGGGAGCAGTACTTC.

The CDR3 coding sequence is TGTGCCATCAGCGATCAAGGACAGGGATATGGCTACACCTTC. It codes for CAISDQGQGYGYTF. The rearrangement links TRBV10-3 to TRBJ1-2; 8 nucleotides align to TRBD1. The CDR3 is 14 residues long. After removal of 6 bases from V and 5 bases from J, the junction contained 8 bases not matched to a gene. CDR1 and CDR2 (germline): ENHRY, SYGVKD.

The chain combines TRBV4-1 with TRBJ1-1; a weak D match, TRBD1 (5 bases). Trimming removed 1 base at V and 0 bases at J, with 9 bases between. Per the germline V gene, CDR1 is MGHRA and CDR2 is YSYEKL. The CDR3 totals 15 residues. The CDR3 DNA follows: TGCGCCAGCAGCCAAGGGCAGGGCCTGAACACTGAAGCTTTCTTT. This gives the protein CASSQGQGLNTEAFF.

This clone appeared a single time. The chain's CDR3 is CASSGLGGDIQYF. The CDR3 DNA is TGTGCCAGCAGTGGATTGGGGGGGGACATTCAGTACTTC. The rearrangement links TRBV2 to TRBJ2-4, with 7 bases matching TRBD2. Germline values: CDR1 SNHLY, CDR2 FYNNEI. The CDR3 totals 13 residues. Germline trimming cut 4 bases from V and 8 bases from J; bases unmatched to any gene: 5.